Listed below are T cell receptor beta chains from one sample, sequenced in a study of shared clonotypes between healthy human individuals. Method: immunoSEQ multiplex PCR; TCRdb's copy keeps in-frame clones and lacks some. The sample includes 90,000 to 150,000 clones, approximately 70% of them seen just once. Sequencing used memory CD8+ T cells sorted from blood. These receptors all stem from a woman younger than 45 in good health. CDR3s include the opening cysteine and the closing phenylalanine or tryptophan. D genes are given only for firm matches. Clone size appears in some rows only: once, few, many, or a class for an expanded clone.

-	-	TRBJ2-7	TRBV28	TGTGCCAGCAGTGCATTAGCCTACGAGCAGTACTTC	CASSALAYEQYF
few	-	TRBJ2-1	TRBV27	TGTGCCAGCAGTTGGCCTGAGCAGTTCTTC	CASSWPEQFF
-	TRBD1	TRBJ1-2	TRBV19	TGTGCCAGTAGCGTTGCCGGGACAGGGAGGGTTGGCTACACCTTC	CASSVAGTGRVGYTF
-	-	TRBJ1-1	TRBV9	TGTGCCAGCAGCGTAGTCGAAGGGAGCGGCACTGAAGCTTTCTTT	CASSVVEGSGTEAFF
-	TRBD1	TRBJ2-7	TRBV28	TGTGCCAGCAGTCTAGTAATGGGACAGGGGGTGAACTACGAGCAGTACTTC	CASSLVMGQGVNYEQYF
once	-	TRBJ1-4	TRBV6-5	TGTGCCAGCAGCCTCCAGGGTAATGAAAAACTGTTTTTT	CASSLQGNEKLFF
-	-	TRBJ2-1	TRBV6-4	TGTGCCAGCAGTTTAAGTGGCAATGAGCAGTTCTTC	CASSLSGNEQFF
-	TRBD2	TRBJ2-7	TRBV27	TGTGCCAGCAGTGGTAGACTAGCGGGGGCTAGCTCCTACGAGCAGTACTTC	CASSGRLAGASSYEQYF
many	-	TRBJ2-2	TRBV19	TGTGCCAGTGTCTACTCCCTCACACTGAACACCGGGGAGCTGTTTTTT	CASVYSLTLNTGELFF
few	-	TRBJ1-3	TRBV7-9	TGTGCCAGCACCACAAGCGAATTCTCTGGAAACACCATATATTTT	CASTTSEFSGNTIYF
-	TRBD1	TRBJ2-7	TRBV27	TGTGCCAGCAGTTTCACAGGGGCCGAGCAGTACTTC	CASSFTGAEQYF
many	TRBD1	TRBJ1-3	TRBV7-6	TGTGCCAGCAGCTTACAGGGGGCATTAGCAAACACCATATATTTT	CASSLQGALANTIYF
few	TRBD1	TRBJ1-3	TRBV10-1	TGCGCCAGCAGTGAGTCGGTGGAGGGGGCGGGAAACACCATATATTTT	CASSESVEGAGNTIYF
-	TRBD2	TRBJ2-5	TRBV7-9	TGTGCCAGCACCACGCGCGGCGGGAGGGAGACCCAGTACTTC	CASTTRGGRETQYF
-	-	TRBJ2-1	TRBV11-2	TGTGCCAGCAGCTTAGAGTCCGGGACGTCGTTTGGCCACAATGAGCAGTTCTTC	CASSLESGTSFGHNEQFF
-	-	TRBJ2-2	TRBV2	TGTGCCAGCAGTGTAAGCCCAGCGAACACCGGGGAGCTGTTTTTT	CASSVSPANTGELFF
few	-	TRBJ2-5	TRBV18	TGTGCCAGCTCACAGTCTCTAGGGGCCGAGACCCAGTACTTC	CASSQSLGAETQYF
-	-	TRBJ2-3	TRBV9	TGTGCCAGCAGCCTAAGCTCGGGTGGTAAAGATACGCAGTATTTT	CASSLSSGGKDTQYF
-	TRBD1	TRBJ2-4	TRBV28	TGTGCCAGCAGCCGTCTCTCCTGGGACAGGGTTAAAAACATTCAGTACTTC	CASSRLSWDRVKNIQYF
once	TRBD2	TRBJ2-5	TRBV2	TGTGCCAGCAGTTCTCAAGTGGGGGGGCAAGAGACCCAGTACTTC	CASSSQVGGQETQYF
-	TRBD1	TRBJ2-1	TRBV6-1	TGTGCCAGCAGTCCCCGGGACAGGGTTTTTGATGAGCAGTTCTTC	CASSPRDRVFDEQFF
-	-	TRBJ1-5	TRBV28	TGTGCCAGCAGCCCGACGGGCAATCAGCCCCAGCATTTT	CASSPTGNQPQHF
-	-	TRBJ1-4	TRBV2	TGTGCCAGCAGGGGTGATGAAAAACTGTTTTTT	CASRGDEKLFF
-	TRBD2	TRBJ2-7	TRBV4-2	TGTGCCAGCAGCCAAGATCCCGGCGGGAGCTCCTACGAGCAGTACTTC	CASSQDPGGSSYEQYF
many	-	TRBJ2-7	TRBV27	TGTGCCAGCAGTCCCCCGACAAGACCCTACGAGCAGTACTTC	CASSPPTRPYEQYF
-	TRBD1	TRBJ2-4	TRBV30	TGTGCCTGGAGGGGACAGGGGGCTCTAGCCAAAAACATTCAGTACTTC	CAWRGQGALAKNIQYF
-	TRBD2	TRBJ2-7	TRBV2	TGTGCCAGCAGCTTACTTGCGGGAGTAGGGGTGGGCGAGCAGTACTTC	CASSLLAGVGVGEQYF
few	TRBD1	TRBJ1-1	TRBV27	TGTGCCAGCAGGGGACAGGGAACTGAAGCTTTCTTT	CASRGQGTEAFF
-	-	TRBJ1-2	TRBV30	TGTGCCTGGGGCGACCGGGACTTTAGGGTCGGGTATGGCTACACCTTC	CAWGDRDFRVGYGYTF
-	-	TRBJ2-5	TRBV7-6	TGTGCCAGCAGCTTAGGGGCGACTTATCAAGAGACCCAGTACTTC	CASSLGATYQETQYF
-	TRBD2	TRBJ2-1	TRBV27	TGTGCCAGCACCTATAAAACCCCTAGCGGGAGGGCCGGTTACAATGAGCAGTTCTTC	CASTYKTPSGRAGYNEQFF
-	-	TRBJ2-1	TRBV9	TGTGCCAGCAGCGTAGCTTGGGGGGTACCCAATGAGCAGTTCTTC	CASSVAWGVPNEQFF
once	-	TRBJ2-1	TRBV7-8	TGTGCCAGCAGCTCCCTACAGGGAGACAATGAGCAGTTCTTC	CASSSLQGDNEQFF
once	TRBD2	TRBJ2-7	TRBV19	TGTGCCAGTAGATACCAGGGACTAGGACCTTTCTACGAGCAGTACTTC	CASRYQGLGPFYEQYF
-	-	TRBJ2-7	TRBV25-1	TGTGCCAGCAGTGAATCCCGAGGGACCTCCTACGAGCAGTACTTC	CASSESRGTSYEQYF
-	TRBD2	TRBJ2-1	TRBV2	TGTGCCAGCAGTGAAGATCTAAGACTAGCGGATAATGAGCAGTTCTTC	CASSEDLRLADNEQFF
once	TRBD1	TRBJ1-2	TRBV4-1	TGCGCCAGCAGCCCCAGGACAGGGCCCTATGGCTACACCTTC	CASSPRTGPYGYTF
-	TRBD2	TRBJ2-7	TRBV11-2	TGTGCCAGCAGCCCGACTAGCGGGAACTACGAGCAGTACTTC	CASSPTSGNYEQYF
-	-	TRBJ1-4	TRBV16	TGTGCCAGCAGCCAACGTCGGGCAACTAATGAAAAACTGTTTTTT	CASSQRRATNEKLFF
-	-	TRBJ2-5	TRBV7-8	TGTGCCAGCAGCCTTAAACAGGGAAGCCAAGAGACCCAGTACTTC	CASSLKQGSQETQYF
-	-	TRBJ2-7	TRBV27	TGTGCCAGCAGTTTACGGGGGGCGTATAGCGAGCAGTACTTC	CASSLRGAYSEQYF
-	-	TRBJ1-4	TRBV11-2	TGTGCCAGCAGCTTAGGGGGAAATGAAAAACTGTTTTTT	CASSLGGNEKLFF
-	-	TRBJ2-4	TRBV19	TGTGCCAGTAGTATCCGGGAGCTAGCCAAAAACATTCAGTACTTC	CASSIRELAKNIQYF
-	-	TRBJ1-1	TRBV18	TGTGCCAGCTCGACGGCATGGGAGACTGAAGCTTTCTTT	CASSTAWETEAFF
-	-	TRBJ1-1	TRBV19	TGTGCCAGTGGTGGGGACATGAACACTGAAGCTTTCTTT	CASGGDMNTEAFF
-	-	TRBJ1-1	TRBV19	TGTGCCAGTAGTATAAAGGGATCCCCTCGTGGAGCTTTCTTT	CASSIKGSPRGAFF
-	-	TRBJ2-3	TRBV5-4	TGTGCCAGCAGCACCTTTGGTGGGGAGGACGGGTTACGCACAGATACGCAGTATTTT	CASSTFGGEDGLRTDTQYF
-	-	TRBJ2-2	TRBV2	TGTGCCAGCAGTGAAACCTTGAACACCGGGGAGCTGTTTTTT	CASSETLNTGELFF
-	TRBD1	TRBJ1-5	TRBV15	TGTGCCACCAGCAGAGGGACAGGTAGACAGCCCCAGCATTTT	CATSRGTGRQPQHF
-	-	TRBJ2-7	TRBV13	TGTGCCAGCAGCAATGGGGGTAGCTACGAGCAGTACTTC	CASSNGGSYEQYF
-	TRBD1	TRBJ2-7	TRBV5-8	TGTGCCAGCAGCTTGAACTCTTGGACAGGGGGCTACGAGCAGTACTTC	CASSLNSWTGGYEQYF
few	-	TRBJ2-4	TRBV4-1	TGCGCCAGCAGCCAAGACAGTCACATTCAGTACTTC	CASSQDSHIQYF
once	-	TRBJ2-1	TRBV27	TGTGCCAGCAGTCCTTTTGCCCGCTACAATGAGCAGTTCTTC	CASSPFARYNEQFF
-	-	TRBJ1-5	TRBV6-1	TGTGCCAGCAGTGAAGGGGGGTCGGCGCATTTCCAGCCCCAGCATTTT	CASSEGGSAHFQPQHF
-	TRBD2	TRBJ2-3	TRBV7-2	TGTGCCAGCAGCCCGCCGATCTCACTAGCGGGAGACACAGATACGCAGTATTTT	CASSPPISLAGDTDTQYF